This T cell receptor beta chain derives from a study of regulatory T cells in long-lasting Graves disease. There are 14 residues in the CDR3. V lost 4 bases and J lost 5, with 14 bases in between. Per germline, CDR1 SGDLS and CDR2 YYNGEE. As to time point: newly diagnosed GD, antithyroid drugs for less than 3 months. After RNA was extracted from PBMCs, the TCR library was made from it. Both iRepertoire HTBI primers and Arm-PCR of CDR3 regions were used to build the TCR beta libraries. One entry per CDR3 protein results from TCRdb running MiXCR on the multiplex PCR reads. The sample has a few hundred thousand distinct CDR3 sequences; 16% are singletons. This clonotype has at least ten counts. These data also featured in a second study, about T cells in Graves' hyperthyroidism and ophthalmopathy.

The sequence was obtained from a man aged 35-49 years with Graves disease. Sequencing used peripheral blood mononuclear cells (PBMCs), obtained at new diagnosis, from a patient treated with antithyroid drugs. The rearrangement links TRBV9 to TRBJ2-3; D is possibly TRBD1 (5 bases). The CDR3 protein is CASSLRQFVDTQYF. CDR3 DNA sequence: TGTGCCAGCAGCCTGCGACAGTTTGTAGATACGCAGTATTTT.